This passage covers 30 T cell receptor beta chains from one sample sequenced in a study of blood T cell repertoires in COVID-19. The data were produced by immunoSEQ multiplex PCR, yet TCRdb's version contains in-frame clones alone and is incomplete. The sample has some 190,000 clones; 75% to 90% are singletons. The sequenced sample consisted of peripheral blood. Source of these receptors: a human donor with active or convalescent COVID-19. The donor label of this sample is uncertain.

The chain links TRBV2 to TRBJ1-4; D not resolved. Germline lookup yields CDR1 SNHLY and CDR2 FYNNEI. Trimming cost V 10 bases and J 7 bases, with 19 bases left between them. The CDR3 has 14 residues. DNA of the CDR3: TGTGCCACCCGGCCCAGGACTTCTAGTGAAAAACTGTTTTTT. It specifies CATRPRTSSEKLFF.

This chain uses TRBV5-1 with TRBJ1-2; TRBD1 aligns across 11 bases. With 4 bases clipped from V and 6 bases from J, the junction kept 8 bases outside the gene matches. This CDR3 has 15 amino acids. CDR1 and CDR2 (germline): SGHRS, YFSETQ. The CDR3 DNA reads as TGCGCCAGCAGCGACCGGACAGGGGGCCTAGATGGCTACACCTTC. Protein sequence: CASSDRTGGLDGYTF. Combining the CDR3 with reference TRBV5-1 and TRBJ1-2 gives the whole variable domain KAGVTQTPRYLIKTRGQQVTLSCSPISGHRSVSWYQQTPGQGLQFLFEYFSETQRNKGNFPGRFSGRQFSNSRSEMNVSTLELGDSALYLCASSDRTGGLDGYTFGSGTRLTVV.

V and J are TRBV29-1 and TRBJ2-3; the match to TRBD1 covers 8 bases. This CDR3 has 14 residues. With 7 bases clipped from V and 6 bases from J, the junction kept 12 bases outside the gene matches. The germline V gene has CDR1 SQVTM and CDR2 ANQGSEA. The DNA for the CDR3 is TGCAGCGCTAAACAGGGGGGACCAGCGGATACGCAGTATTTT. It is translated as CSAKQGGPADTQYF.

The gene calls are TRBV18 and TRBJ2-3; no firm D call. The CDR3 consists of 13 residues. V was clipped by 0 bases and J by 6 bases, with 7 bases between them. The germline V gene has CDR1 KGHSH and CDR2 LQKENI. In DNA, the CDR3 is TGTGCCAGCTCACCACCAACTACCGATACGCAGTATTTT. Amino acid sequence: CASSPPTTDTQYF.

The chain carries TRBV5-1 and TRBJ1-1; the D is unclear. Germline lookup yields CDR1 SGHRS and CDR2 YFSETQ. V lost 7 bases, J lost 4 bases, and 20 bases lay in between. CDR3 length equals 15 residues. The CDR3 nucleotides are TGCGCCAGCGGAGTTGGCCCGACCCGACCCACTGAAGCTTTCTTT. Translated, it gives CASGVGPTRPTEAFF.

The rearrangement links TRBV30 to TRBJ2-7; 8 bases match TRBD1. After removal of 4 bases from V and 7 bases from J, the junction contained 6 bases not matched to a gene. Germline CDR1 and CDR2: GTSNPN and SVGIG (reference sequence). This CDR3 region has 12 residues. The CDR3 sequence is CAWIRTGWEQYF. The CDR3 region has the DNA TGTGCCTGGATACGGACAGGGTGGGAGCAGTACTTC.

This rearrangement joins TRBV6-4 to TRBJ2-2; no clear D gene. V shed 4 bases and J shed 3 bases, with 9 bases lying between them. Germline V lookup: CDR1 MRHNA, CDR2 SNTAGT. The length of the CDR3 is 14 residues. The CDR3 nucleotides are TGTGCCAGCAGTGTAGGAGAGGACACCGGGGAGCTGTTTTTT. The encoded protein is CASSVGEDTGELFF.

The sample holds a few counts of this clone. V and J are TRBV11-2 and TRBJ2-7; 9 bases are shared with TRBD2. Germline V CDR1 and CDR2: SGHAT, FQNNGV. After removal of 4 bases from V and 2 bases from J, the junction contained 9 bases not matched to a gene. This CDR3 contains 16 residues. The CDR3 spells CASSYTIAGAPYEQYF. Written as DNA, the CDR3 is TGTGCCAGCAGCTACACCATAGCGGGAGCCCCCTACGAGCAGTACTTC.

A note on this clone: The junction does not match germline at one end; this may be a read error. CDR3 protein: CASSLKGRWDRAF. CDR3 sequence (DNA): TGTGCCAGCAGTTTAAAGGGGCGTTGGGACAGGGCCTTC. The chain is built from TRBV12-3 or TRBV12-4 and TRBJ2-7; 9 nucleotides line up with TRBD1. CDR3 length: 13 amino acids.

V usage is TRBV10-3 and J usage is TRBJ2-1; 13 nucleotides agree with TRBD2. V gave up 8 bases and J gave up 8 bases; unmatched junction bases: 9. This CDR3 region has 15 residues. The germline V gene encodes CDR1 ENHRY and CDR2 SYGVKD. CDR3 in DNA: TGTGCCATCGGTTGGACTAGCGGGAGTATGGATGAGCAGTTCTTC. Its protein product is CAIGWTSGSMDEQFF.

This clone was seen a few times. The chain employs TRBV6-5 and TRBJ1-2; a weak D match, TRBD1 (5 bases). The length of the CDR3 is 16 residues. Germline-derived CDR1 and CDR2 are MNHEY and SVGAGI. V lost 0 bases, J lost 5 bases, and 16 bases lay in between. This CDR3 is CASSYSEGRRSYGYTF. CDR3 nucleotide sequence: TGTGCCAGCAGTTACTCGGAGGGACGGCGATCTTATGGCTACACCTTC.

This clone occurred a few times. The V and J genes are TRBV5-4 and TRBJ2-5; a possible D gene is TRBD1 (5 bases). The CDR3 consists of 14 residues. Germline values: CDR1 SGHNT, CDR2 YYREEE (reference sequence). V lost 4 bases to trimming and J lost 3 bases, with 13 bases between them. CDR3 DNA: TGTGCCAGCAGCCGACAGTTCACCGAAGAGACCCAGTACTTC. Amino acids: CASSRQFTEETQYF.

The chain recombines TRBV19 with TRBJ2-1; 12 bases are shared with TRBD2. Germline CDR1 LNHDA, CDR2 SQIVND (reference sequence). Trimming at V came to 6 bases and at J to 5 bases, leaving 5 bases not matched to a gene. The CDR3 is 15 residues long. The CDR3 region is CASSPLAGGDNEQFF. CDR3 in DNA: TGTGCCAGTAGCCCTCTAGCGGGGGGGGACAATGAGCAGTTCTTC.

The chain uses TRBV19 and TRBJ1-2; D not resolved. Looked up from germline, CDR1 is LNHDA and CDR2 is SQIVND (reference sequence). Deletions cut 7 bases from V and 4 bases from J, with 16 bases between. CDR3 size: 14 residues. CDR3 coding DNA: TGTGCCAGTACCTCACCGAGCTACTCCTATGGCTACACCTTC. This sequence encodes CASTSPSYSYGYTF.

Only a few counts were recorded for this clone. Other DNA sequences in the sample encode the same CDR3. This rearrangement joins TRBV7-2 to TRBJ2-7, with 7 bases matching TRBD1. V shed 4 bases, J shed 1 base, and the junction held 4 bases outside the gene matches. The CDR3 loop spans 14 amino acids. CDR1 and CDR2 (germline): SGHTA, FQGNSA. For the CDR3, the DNA is TGTGCCAGCAGCTCCCGACAGGGTTCCTACGAGCAGTACTTC. Translated, it gives CASSSRQGSYEQYF. The whole variable domain, filled in from reference TRBV7-2 and TRBJ2-7, reads GAGVSQSPSNKVTEKGKDVELRCDPISGHTALYWYRQSLGQGLEFLIYFQGNSAPDKSGLPSDRFSAERTGGSVSTLTIQRTQQEDSAVYLCASSSRQGSYEQYFGPGTRLTVT.

The genes are TRBV6-2 or TRBV6-3 and TRBJ2-1; 7 bases are shared with TRBD1. The CDR3 is 14 amino acids. Germline V gives CDR1 MNHEY, CDR2 SVGEGT. The V and J ends lost 4 bases and 7 bases, in that order; junction bases with no gene match: 7. The CDR3, as DNA: TGTGCCAGCAGTTCTTTTAGGGGGCATAATGAGCAGTTCTTC. It specifies CASSSFRGHNEQFF.

V gene TRBV18 combines with J gene TRBJ1-5; D uncertain. The CDR3 extends over 14 amino acids. CDR1 is KGHSH and CDR2 is LQKENI in the germline V gene. V shed 2 bases and J shed 7 bases, with 12 bases lying between them. CDR3 sequence: CASSPNSAGQPQHF. For the CDR3, the DNA is TGTGCCAGCTCACCAAATTCCGCCGGGCAGCCCCAGCATTTT.

The chain has TRBV5-1 and TRBJ2-1, with TRBD1 matching 8 bases. V shed 5 bases, J shed 6 bases, and the junction held 4 bases outside the gene matches. The CDR3 is 13 residues long. Germline lookup yields CDR1 SGHRS and CDR2 YFSETQ. Here the CDR3 reads CASRPGQGNEQFF. As DNA, the CDR3 is TGCGCCAGCAGACCCGGACAGGGCAATGAGCAGTTCTTC.

The genes are TRBV24-1 and TRBJ2-1; the match to TRBD1 covers 8 bases. Germline V gives CDR1 KGHDR, CDR2 SFDVKD. This CDR3 has 18 amino acids. The V gene end was trimmed by 0 bases and the J gene end by 1 base; junction bases not matched to a gene: 7. The DNA of the CDR3 is TGTGCCACCAGTGATTTGGGGGACAGGCGGGGATCCTACAATGAGCAGTTCTTC. This translates into CATSDLGDRRGSYNEQFF.

The sample holds a few counts of this clone. V is TRBV19 and J is TRBJ1-6, with unresolved D. The CDR3 totals 16 residues. V was cut by 6 bases and J by 0 bases, with 12 bases left in between. Germline CDR1 is LNHDA and CDR2 is SQIVND (reference sequence). As DNA, the CDR3 is TGTGCCAGTAGACCGGTTGGGAGCTCCTATAATTCACCCCTCCACTTT. Translation gives CASRPVGSSYNSPLHF.

This rearrangement joins TRBV28 to TRBJ1-4, with D tentatively TRBD1 (6 bases). CDR1 is MDHEN, CDR2 SYDVKM, per germline. The CDR3 covers 18 residues. Trimming took 7 bases from V and 7 from J, leaving 28 bases between them. The CDR3 spells CASNSASLNGGPFEKLFF. The DNA of the CDR3 is TGTGCCAGCAATTCAGCAAGTCTGAACGGGGGGCCTTTTGAAAAACTGTTTTTT.

This chain links TRBV29-1 with TRBJ1-5; 7 positions agree with TRBD1. Germline values: CDR1 SQVTM, CDR2 ANQGSEA. V gave up 6 bases and J gave up 2 bases; unmatched junction bases: 10. This CDR3 is 15 amino acids long. The CDR3 reads CSVLTGARGNQPQHF. DNA for the CDR3: TGCAGCGTACTAACAGGGGCGAGAGGCAATCAGCCCCAGCATTTT.

The rearrangement links TRBV6-6 to TRBJ1-4, with D perhaps matching TRBD1 (5 bases). Germline V lookup: CDR1 MNHNY, CDR2 SVGAGI (reference sequence). Trimming took 6 bases from V and 4 from J, leaving 12 bases between them. There are 14 residues in the CDR3. As DNA, the CDR3 is TGTGCCAGCAGGGCGGGACTTCTTAATGAAAAACTGTTTTTT. Translated, it gives CASRAGLLNEKLFF.

The gene calls are TRBV29-1 and TRBJ2-2; D may be TRBD1 (5 bases). Trimming took off 7 bases at V and 4 bases at J, with 13 bases between the two ends. Germline V gene data show CDR1 as SQVTM and CDR2 as ANQGSEA. This CDR3 region has 13 residues. The CDR3 DNA is TGCAGCGGAAGCAGGGTGGGCACCGGGGAGCTGTTTTTT. It encodes CSGSRVGTGELFF.

This chain joins TRBV12-3 or TRBV12-4 and TRBJ1-1; perhaps TRBD1 as D (5 bases). This CDR3 has 12 residues. V was cut by 4 bases and J by 5 bases, with 8 bases left in between. The CDR3 DNA sequence: TGTGCCAGCAGTTGGGGGGTAACTGAAGCTTTCTTT. It yields the protein CASSWGVTEAFF.

This chain links TRBV6-5 with TRBJ2-7, with TRBD2 as a possible D gene (6 bases). The germline V gene encodes CDR1 MNHEY and CDR2 SVGAGI. V gave up 6 bases and J gave up 1 base, with 10 bases separating them. The CDR3 length is 13 residues. CDR3: CASRLADSYEQYF. CDR3 DNA sequence: TGTGCCAGCAGGTTAGCGGATTCCTACGAGCAGTACTTC.

V and J are TRBV10-1 and TRBJ2-7; a weak D match, TRBD1 (5 bases). The V gene's germline CDR1 is WNHNN and CDR2 SYGVQD (reference sequence). Trimming removed 10 bases at V and 4 bases at J, with 23 bases between. The CDR3 spans 15 residues. CDR3 sequence (DNA): TGCGCCATCCCGAACCCCCCTCCACCAGGGTACGAGCAGTACTTC. Protein sequence: CAIPNPPPPGYEQYF.

The CDR3 loop reads CASSSVAGGSEQYF. The CDR3 bases are TGTGCCAGCAGCTCGGTAGCGGGAGGTTCCGAGCAGTACTTC. The chain has TRBV11-3 and TRBJ2-7, with 10 positions matching TRBD2. Germline V gives CDR1 SGHNT, CDR2 YENEEA. V lost 4 bases, J lost 6 bases, and 6 bases stayed unmatched. The CDR3 is made up of 14 amino acids.

V usage is TRBV7-9 and J usage is TRBJ2-1; 7 bases are a match to TRBD2. Trimming cost V 2 bases and J 2 bases; bases outside gene matches: 0. Germline loops: CDR1 SEHNR, CDR2 FQNEAQ (reference sequence). The length of the CDR3 is 14 residues. This chain's CDR3 is CASSLLAAYNEQFF. The DNA of the CDR3 is TGTGCCAGCAGCTTACTAGCGGCCTACAATGAGCAGTTCTTC.

The DNA of the CDR3 is TGTGCCACCCAGACTAGCGGGGCTCAAGAGACCCAGTACTTC. Protein sequence: CATQTSGAQETQYF. The V and J genes are TRBV10-3 and TRBJ2-5; 11 bases line up with TRBD2. CDR1 and CDR2 (germline): ENHRY, SYGVKD. V lost 10 bases to trimming and J lost 2 bases; unmatched junction nucleotides: 6. CDR3 length equals 14 residues.